This T cell receptor beta chain is drawn from a study of T cell responses to AZD1222 COVID-19 vaccine. Study conclusions and caveats: Across spike, vaccine-associated CD4 TCRs were found, dominant at 160-218 and 743-854.

With respect to this clone: Its antigen remains unknown.

The CDR3 covers 15 residues. Trimming took 3 bases from V and 1 from J, leaving 12 bases between them. Germline values: CDR1 LNHNV, CDR2 YYDKDF (reference sequence). TCRdb keeps only in-frame clones here, not all; method: immunoSEQ multiplex PCR. The sample has just over 90,000 clones; roughly nine tenths are singletons. Sequenced here: peripheral blood, sampled 28 days after the second AZD1222 dose. This chain links TRBV15 with TRBJ2-5; tentatively, D is TRBD1 (6 bases). The clonotype was recovered from an adult who received the AZD1222 COVID-19 vaccine. CDR3 region: CATSRQGRGQETQYF. The DNA for the CDR3 is TGTGCCACCAGCAGGCAGGGGAGAGGCCAAGAGACCCAGTACTTC.